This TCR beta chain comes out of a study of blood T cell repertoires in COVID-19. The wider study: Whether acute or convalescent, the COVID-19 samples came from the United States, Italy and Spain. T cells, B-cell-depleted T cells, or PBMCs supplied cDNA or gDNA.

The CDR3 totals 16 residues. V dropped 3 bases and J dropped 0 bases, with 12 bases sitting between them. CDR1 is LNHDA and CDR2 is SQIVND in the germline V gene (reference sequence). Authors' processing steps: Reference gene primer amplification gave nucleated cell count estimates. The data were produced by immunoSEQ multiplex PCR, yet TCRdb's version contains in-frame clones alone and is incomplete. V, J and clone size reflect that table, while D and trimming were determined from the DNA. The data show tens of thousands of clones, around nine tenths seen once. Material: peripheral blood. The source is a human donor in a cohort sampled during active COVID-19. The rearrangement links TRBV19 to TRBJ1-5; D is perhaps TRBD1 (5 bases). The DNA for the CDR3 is TGTGCCAGTAGTATTGGGGCGGAACATAGCAATCAGCCCCAGCATTTT. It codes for CASSIGAEHSNQPQHF. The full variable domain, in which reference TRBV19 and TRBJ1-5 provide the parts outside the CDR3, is DGGITQSPKYLFRKEGQNVTLSCEQNLNHDAMYWYRQDPGQGLRLIYYSQIVNDFQKGDIAEGYSVSREKKESFPLTVTSAQKNPTAFYLCASSIGAEHSNQPQHFGDGTRLSIL.